Below, 9 T cell receptor beta chains from the same sample are listed, as sequenced in a study of CD8 T cells in Susac syndrome. Reverse transcription used about 0.45 to 1 ug RNA and random hexamers. MiXCR was run by TCRdb on the immunoSEQ multiplex PCR reads, yielding one entry per CDR3 protein. This sample yields about 300,000 distinct CDR3 sequences, of which 92% are seen a single time; 0.065% belongs to the top ten. Sequenced input: CD4+ T cells from PBMCs. The receptors were sampled from a human donor with multiple sclerosis.

V gene TRBV7-2 combines with J gene TRBJ1-1; 7 nucleotides align to TRBD1. The CDR3 has 13 amino acids. The V gene's germline CDR1 is SGHTA and CDR2 FQGNSA. V shed 3 bases, J shed 5 bases, and the junction held 3 bases outside the gene matches. The CDR3 DNA is TGTGCCAGCAGCTTTGCAGGGGGGACTGAAGCTTTCTTT. Its translation: CASSFAGGTEAFF. The full variable domain, in which reference TRBV7-2 and TRBJ1-1 provide the parts outside the CDR3, is GAGVSQSPSNKVTEKGKDVELRCDPISGHTALYWYRQSLGQGLEFLIYFQGNSAPDKSGLPSDRFSAERTGGSVSTLTIQRTQQEDSAVYLCASSFAGGTEAFFGQGTRLTVV.

The genes are TRBV20-1 and TRBJ2-1, with 9 bases identical to TRBD1. V was pared by 7 bases and J by 5 bases, with 12 bases of the junction left unmatched. Germline lookup yields CDR1 DFQATT and CDR2 SNEGSKA (reference sequence). The length of the CDR3 is 15 residues. The CDR3 sequence: CSVKLHGTGHNEQFF. CDR3 bases: TGCAGTGTGAAACTTCACGGGACAGGGCACAATGAGCAGTTCTTC.

The count of this clonotype is one. This chain links TRBV18 with TRBJ2-3, with 9 bases aligning to TRBD1. CDR1 and CDR2 from the germline V gene are KGHSH and LQKENI. The CDR3 contains 15 residues. With 2 bases clipped from V and 4 bases from J, the junction kept 4 bases outside the gene matches. Here the CDR3 reads CASSPSQGAADTQYF. CDR3 sequence (DNA): TGTGCCAGCTCACCATCACAGGGGGCCGCAGATACGCAGTATTTT.

The chain is built from TRBV15 and TRBJ2-5, with TRBD2 matching over 7 bases. Trimming at V came to 0 bases and at J to 4 bases, leaving 5 bases not matched to a gene. This CDR3 region has 15 residues. Germline-derived CDR1 and CDR2 are LNHNV and YYDKDF (reference sequence). CDR3 amino acids: CATSRDGGDGETQYF. Here the CDR3 DNA reads TGTGCCACCAGCAGAGATGGGGGGGATGGAGAGACCCAGTACTTC.

A single count supports this clonotype. The CDR3 protein is CASATGGLVTGELFF. In DNA, the CDR3 is TGTGCCAGCGCGACAGGGGGCTTGGTCACCGGGGAGCTGTTTTTT. The gene calls are TRBV2 and TRBJ2-2, with 10 positions matching TRBD1. Germline lookup yields CDR1 SNHLY and CDR2 FYNNEI. V gave up 8 bases and J gave up 4 bases; unmatched junction bases: 7. CDR3 size: 15 residues.

The chain uses TRBV29-1 and TRBJ1-1; D unclear. Trimming stripped 0 bases from V and 6 bases from J, with 8 bases between. Germline loops: CDR1 SQVTM, CDR2 ANQGSEA. CDR3 length: 12 residues. CDR3 residues: CSVEEVSPEAFF. In DNA form, the CDR3 reads TGCAGCGTTGAAGAAGTCTCCCCTGAAGCTTTCTTT.

The rearrangement uses TRBV18 and TRBJ2-1; TRBD1 is a possible D gene (6 bases). The V and J ends lost 8 bases and 5 bases respectively, with 16 bases between them. The CDR3 spans 14 residues. From germline, CDR1 is KGHSH and CDR2 LQKENI. CDR3 protein: CASVTGSADNEQFF. The CDR3 DNA is TGTGCCAGCGTAACAGGGTCGGCGGACAATGAGCAGTTCTTC.

This chain links TRBV30 with TRBJ2-1; D tentatively reads TRBD1 or TRBD2 (5 bases each). CDR1 and CDR2 from the germline V gene are GTSNPN and SVGIG (reference sequence). The CDR3 length is 13 residues. The V end was cut by 1 base, the J end by 5 bases, with 9 bases between. In nucleotides, the CDR3 is TGTGCCTGGAGTGGGGACCAGGACAATGAGCAGTTCTTC. It is translated as CAWSGDQDNEQFF.

The J gene is TRBJ2-7, the V gene TRBV7-3, with D possibly matching TRBD1 (5 bases). CDR1 and CDR2 from the germline V gene are SGHTA and FQGTGA. The CDR3 extends over 12 amino acids. The germline V and J ends were trimmed by 1 base and 10 bases, with 11 bases remaining between them. CDR3 coding DNA: TGTGCCAGCAGCTTAAATCAGGGATCCCAGTACTTC. It translates to CASSLNQGSQYF.